The next 17 T cell receptor beta chains were all read from a single sample in a study of response to subunit inactivated influenza vaccine. TCRdb analysed the RT-PCR reads with MiXCR anew, one entry per CDR3 protein. The sample lists around 710,000 distinct CDR3 sequences; about 15% were seen once. The sequenced sample was PBMCs from blood, obtained 14 days before vaccination. These receptors were obtained from a man aged 45-60 years who received an inactivated influenza vaccine.

V gene TRBV5-1 combines with J gene TRBJ2-3; 9 bases map to TRBD1. This CDR3 has 14 amino acids. V lost 3 bases, J lost 2 bases, and 1 base stayed unmatched. Germline loops: CDR1 SGHRS, CDR2 YFSETQ. In nucleotides, the CDR3 is TGCGCCAGCAGCTGGACAGGGGACACAGATACGCAGTATTTT. Translation: CASSWTGDTDTQYF.

This clonotype was picked up a small number of times. The chain joins TRBV18 to TRBJ2-1; possibly TRBD1 or TRBD2 for D (5 bases each). Germline V gene data show CDR1 as KGHSH and CDR2 as LQKENI. The CDR3 contains 17 residues. Trimming pared 2 bases from V and 2 bases from J, leaving 16 bases between. The CDR3 nucleotides are TGTGCCAGCTCACCAGGGGGTTGGGGAAACACCTACAATGAGCAGTTCTTC. It encodes CASSPGGWGNTYNEQFF.

This clonotype has more than one count but fewer than ten. V gene TRBV5-6 combines with J gene TRBJ2-1, with TRBD1 identical over 9 bases. The V gene end was trimmed by 3 bases and the J gene end by 0 bases; junction bases not matched to a gene: 7. CDR1 is SGHDT, CDR2 YYEEEE, per germline. The CDR3 is 17 amino acids. This chain's CDR3 is CASSSTPTGGSYNEQFF. The CDR3 DNA reads TGTGCCAGCAGCTCGACCCCGACAGGGGGCTCCTACAATGAGCAGTTCTTC.

Ten or more counts support this clonotype. The rearrangement links TRBV29-1 to TRBJ2-1; D remains unclear. This CDR3 region has 12 residues. Trimming took 4 bases from V and 6 from J, leaving 10 bases between them. Per the germline V gene, CDR1 is SQVTM and CDR2 is ANQGSEA. The CDR3: CSVGLGINEQFF. The CDR3 DNA is TGCAGCGTTGGGTTGGGGATCAATGAGCAGTTCTTC.

The gene calls are TRBV6-6 and TRBJ2-7; D gene unclear. The germline V gene encodes CDR1 MNHNY and CDR2 SVGAGI (reference sequence). Trimming pared 3 bases from V and 6 bases from J, leaving 6 bases between. The CDR3 spans 11 residues. CDR3 amino acids: CASSYFPEQYF. The CDR3 nucleotides read TGTGCCAGCAGTTATTTCCCCGAGCAGTACTTC.

This clonotype appeared a few times. This chain joins TRBV18 and TRBJ2-5, with D perhaps assigned TRBD1 or TRBD2 (5 bases each). Trimming cost V 5 bases and J 2 bases, with 18 bases left between them. Per germline, CDR1 KGHSH and CDR2 LQKENI. The CDR3 has 16 residues. The CDR3 is CASSISQGRGQETQYF. The CDR3 bases are TGTGCCAGCTCAATTTCCCAGGGACGAGGGCAAGAGACCCAGTACTTC.

This clonotype was recorded a few times. This chain uses TRBV11-2 with TRBJ2-7; TRBD2 aligns across 15 bases. J gave up 4 bases and V 4 bases, and 14 bases lay outside the gene matches. Germline CDR1 reads SGHAT; CDR2 reads FQNNGV. The CDR3 length is 19 residues. The CDR3 DNA follows: TGTGCCAGCAGCTCGCAGGGTGGGACTAGCGGGAGGCGAAATTACGAGCAGTACTTC. Translation gives CASSSQGGTSGRRNYEQYF.

This clonotype has ten or more counts. The genes are TRBV5-5 and TRBJ2-3; D may be TRBD2 (6 bases). In germline, CDR1 is SGHKS, CDR2 YYEKEE (reference sequence). The CDR3 extends over 14 amino acids. Trimming removed 0 bases at V and 6 bases at J, with 11 bases between. The CDR3: CASSLGAGRDTQYF. The CDR3 DNA sequence: TGTGCCAGCAGCTTGGGGGCAGGGAGGGATACGCAGTATTTT.

This clonotype was picked up a small number of times. CDR3 sequence reads: CASSVFEGRQETQYF. DNA for the CDR3: TGTGCCAGCAGCGTCTTCGAGGGGCGGCAAGAGACCCAGTACTTC. The chain uses TRBV9 and TRBJ2-5, with D perhaps being TRBD1 or TRBD2 (5 bases each). The CDR3 is made up of 15 amino acids. CDR1 and CDR2 (germline): SGDLS, YYNGEE. The V gene lost 2 bases and the J gene lost 2 bases, with 13 bases spanning the gap.

This clonotype was counted only a few times. This chain connects TRBV4-2 to TRBJ1-2, with no clear D. V shed 1 base and J shed 6 bases, with 9 bases lying between them. CDR3 length equals 13 residues. Germline CDR1 and CDR2: LGHNA and YNFKEQ. CDR3 region: CASSQGGVNGYTF. The CDR3 coding sequence is TGTGCCAGCAGCCAAGGGGGAGTTAATGGCTACACCTTC.

The chain joins TRBV7-2 to TRBJ1-1; D perhaps matches TRBD1 (5 bases). Between the trimmed V and J ends, which lost 1 base and 0 bases, there was a span of 12 bases. This CDR3 has 16 amino acids. In germline, CDR1 is SGHTA, CDR2 FQGNSA. The CDR3 reads CASSLGEGIMNTEAFF. CDR3 bases: TGTGCCAGCAGCTTAGGAGAGGGGATAATGAACACTGAAGCTTTCTTT.

The V call is TRBV20-1, the J call TRBJ2-1, with 10 bases that match TRBD1. The CDR3 runs to 17 residues. The J segment lost 7 bases and the V segment lost 1 base, leaving 13 bases of the junction unmatched. CDR1 and CDR2 (germline): DFQATT, SNEGSKA (reference sequence). Here the CDR3 DNA reads TGCAGTGCTAGAGCCTTTGACAGGGGGCCCGTCCGGAATGAGCAGTTCTTC. This encodes CSARAFDRGPVRNEQFF.

V usage is TRBV18 and J usage is TRBJ1-1; D is ambiguous. The CDR3 sequence is 15 residues long. Germline assignment: CDR1 KGHSH and CDR2 LQKENI. Trimming stripped 4 bases from V and 0 bases from J, with 12 bases between. CDR3 DNA sequence: TGTGCCAGCTCACGAAACGCCCACCTGAACACTGAAGCTTTCTTT. Translation gives CASSRNAHLNTEAFF.

This clonotype was observed a handful of times. The V and J genes are TRBV6-2 or TRBV6-3 and TRBJ2-7; tentatively, D is TRBD2 (6 bases). V was cut by 3 bases and J by 5 bases, with 14 bases left in between. Germline CDR1 MNHEY, CDR2 SVGEGT. The length of the CDR3 is 14 residues. The CDR3 loop is CASSYGGPKNEQYF. CDR3 coding DNA: TGTGCCAGCAGTTATGGAGGGCCGAAAAACGAGCAGTACTTC.

This clonotype was seen a handful of times. The chain uses TRBV9 and TRBJ2-3; 7 nucleotides align to TRBD2. The trim removed 0 bases at V and 3 bases at J, leaving 4 bases unmatched. The CDR3 has 15 residues. Germline V gene sequence: CDR1 SGDLS, CDR2 YYNGEE. The CDR3 reads CASSVEAGRTDTQYF. For the CDR3, the DNA is TGTGCCAGCAGCGTAGAAGCGGGGAGAACAGATACGCAGTATTTT.

This clonotype has a handful of counts. This rearrangement joins TRBV29-1 to TRBJ2-5; TRBD1 matches at 12 bases. The trim removed 0 bases at V and 5 bases at J, leaving 7 bases unmatched. Germline V gene data show CDR1 as SQVTM and CDR2 as ANQGSEA. The CDR3 runs 16 residues. DNA for the CDR3: TGCAGCGTTGAAGAGGAGTGGGACAGGGGGCCTGAGACCCAGTACTTC. This translates into CSVEEEWDRGPETQYF. Combining the CDR3 with reference TRBV29-1 and TRBJ2-5 gives the whole variable domain SAVISQKPSRDICQRGTSLTIQCQVDSQVTMMFWYRQQPGQSLTLIATANQGSEATYESGFVIDKFPISRPNLTFSTLTVSNMSPEDSSIYLCSVEEEWDRGPETQYFGPGTRLLVL.

The chain has TRBV25-1 and TRBJ2-5; D ambiguous. This CDR3 is built from 13 residues. Germline assignment: CDR1 MGHDK and CDR2 SYGVNS. Trimming stripped 4 bases from V and 7 bases from J, with 13 bases between. The chain's CDR3 is CASSVADWGTQYF. Written as DNA, the CDR3 is TGTGCCAGCAGTGTCGCCGACTGGGGGACCCAGTACTTC.